What follows are 25 T cell receptor beta chains derived from one specimen sequenced in a study of blood T cell repertoires in COVID-19. The repertoire was sequenced with immunoSEQ multiplex PCR; TCRdb's copy has only in-frame clones and lacks some. The table lists about 260,000 clones, roughly 83% of them singletons. The sequenced sample consisted of PBMCs or T cells enriched from blood (not recorded which). The receptors were sampled from a woman in her 50s who had recovered from COVID-19.

This clone was observed once. The V and J genes are TRBV5-1 and TRBJ2-5, with TRBD1 matching over 8 bases. The V gene end was trimmed by 4 bases and the J gene end by 2 bases; junction bases not matched to a gene: 7. This CDR3 region has 15 residues. Per germline, CDR1 SGHRS and CDR2 YFSETQ. In nucleotides, the CDR3 is TGCGCCAGCAGCCTGGGGACAGGCAGACAAGAGACCCAGTACTTC. Encoded protein: CASSLGTGRQETQYF.

The rearrangement joins TRBV27 to TRBJ1-1; D remains ambiguous. V lost 7 bases and J 1 base, leaving 4 bases between the germline ends. Germline V gene data show CDR1 as MNHEY and CDR2 as SMNVEV (reference sequence). The CDR3 spans 11 residues. The CDR3 region is CASMRNTEAFF. In nucleotides, the CDR3 is TGTGCCAGCATGAGGAACACTGAAGCTTTCTTT.

The chain couples TRBV2 to TRBJ1-2; a weak D match, TRBD1 (5 bases). This CDR3 comprises 13 residues. Trimming removed 7 bases at V and 6 bases at J, with 15 bases between. Germline lookup yields CDR1 SNHLY and CDR2 FYNNEI. CDR3 region: CASIDGGYDGYTF. DNA of the CDR3: TGTGCCAGCATCGACGGGGGGTACGATGGCTACACCTTC. The whole variable domain, filled in from reference TRBV2 and TRBJ1-2, reads EPEVTQTPSHQVTQMGQEVILRCVPISNHLYFYWYRQILGQKVEFLVSFYNNEISEKSEIFDDQFSVERPDGSNFTLKIRSTKLEDSAMYFCASIDGGYDGYTFGSGTRLTVV.

In its sample, this clone was seen once. This sequence joins TRBV4-1 and TRBJ1-2, with 11 bases identical to TRBD1. This CDR3 has 16 amino acids. Trimming cost V 3 bases and J 2 bases; bases outside gene matches: 5. CDR1 and CDR2 from the germline V gene are MGHRA and YSYEKL. The CDR3 DNA is TGCGCCAGCAGCCACCCAGGACAGGGGGCAAACTATGGCTACACCTTC. This sequence encodes CASSHPGQGANYGYTF.

In this sample, this clone turned up once. The CDR3 loop is CASSARITDGYTF. In DNA, the CDR3 is TGTGCCAGCAGCGCCCGAATCACAGACGGCTACACCTTC. The chain links TRBV9 to TRBJ1-2; D remains ambiguous. V was shortened by 3 bases and J by 8 bases, with 14 bases between the two germline ends. Germline V CDR1 and CDR2: SGDLS, YYNGEE. The CDR3 length is 13 residues.

The chain couples TRBV6-5 to TRBJ2-7; tentative D call: TRBD1 (6 bases). Deletions cut 5 bases from V and 4 bases from J, with 12 bases between. Looked up from germline, CDR1 is MNHEY and CDR2 is SVGAGI. The CDR3 extends over 13 amino acids. The DNA for the CDR3 is TGTGCCAGCAGTAAGGTGGGGGCTTACGAGCAGTACTTC. Its translation is CASSKVGAYEQYF.

As DNA, the CDR3 is TGTGCCAGCAGCTCAAGGACAGGGGGCTTCTATGGCTACACCTTC. It specifies CASSSRTGGFYGYTF. V and J are TRBV7-2 and TRBJ1-2; 11 positions agree with TRBD1. Trimming at V came to 4 bases and at J to 4 bases, leaving 5 bases not matched to a gene. The germline V gene has CDR1 SGHTA and CDR2 FQGNSA. The length of the CDR3 is 15 residues.

This clone has a single count. V usage is TRBV28 and J usage is TRBJ2-7; TRBD2 agrees at 8 bases. In germline, CDR1 is MDHEN, CDR2 SYDVKM. V dropped 5 bases and J dropped 3; count of bases not matched to a gene: 12. The CDR3 runs 16 residues. CDR3 loop: CASSRTNSGTYYEQYF. Written as DNA, the CDR3 is TGTGCCAGCAGTCGAACGAATAGCGGGACCTACTACGAGCAGTACTTC.

The CDR3, as DNA: TGCGCCAGCAGCTTCTCCACTGCTGGGAGTGAAAAACTGTTTTTT. It encodes CASSFSTAGSEKLFF. The chain is built from TRBV5-1 and TRBJ1-4, with D unresolved. Per the germline V gene, CDR1 is SGHRS and CDR2 is YFSETQ. CDR3 length: 15 amino acids. V was shortened by 2 bases and J by 7 bases, with 15 bases between the two germline ends.

The chain recombines TRBV4-1 with TRBJ1-2; D may be TRBD1 (6 bases). Deletions cut 0 bases from V and 4 bases from J, with 9 bases between. The CDR3 runs to 14 residues. Germline assignment: CDR1 MGHRA and CDR2 YSYEKL. CDR3 loop: CASSQDGRGYGYTF. The CDR3 DNA reads as TGCGCCAGCAGCCAAGACGGCAGGGGCTATGGCTACACCTTC.

This chain links TRBV4-2 with TRBJ2-7; maybe TRBD1 (6 bases). CDR1 is LGHNA and CDR2 is YNFKEQ in the germline V gene. The CDR3 covers 15 residues. Trimming took 0 bases from V and 4 from J, leaving 13 bases between them. Here the CDR3 reads CASSQDQGPSYEQYF. The CDR3 nucleotides are TGTGCCAGCAGCCAAGATCAGGGGCCTTCTTACGAGCAGTACTTC.

This chain connects TRBV5-1 to TRBJ2-1; TRBD1 matches 8 bases. The CDR3 sequence is 17 residues long. V lost 1 base to trimming and J lost 4 bases; unmatched junction nucleotides: 10. Germline assignment: CDR1 SGHRS and CDR2 YFSETQ. CDR3 DNA: TGCGCCAGCAGCTTGCTGGCAGGGGGCCGTAGATACAATGAGCAGTTCTTC. This gives the protein CASSLLAGGRRYNEQFF.

The chain joins TRBV5-1 to TRBJ2-7; 9 nucleotides match TRBD1. CDR1 is SGHRS, CDR2 YFSETQ, per germline. The ends lost 4 bases at V and 1 base at J; junction bases unmatched: 6. The CDR3 sequence is 15 residues long. The CDR3 loop is CASSAGQGSSYEQYF. In DNA, the CDR3 is TGCGCCAGCAGCGCCGGACAGGGGTCGTCCTACGAGCAGTACTTC.

This rearrangement joins TRBV5-1 to TRBJ2-5, with 11 bases that match TRBD2. This CDR3 contains 17 residues. Germline assignment: CDR1 SGHRS and CDR2 YFSETQ. V lost 2 bases, J lost 2 bases, and 8 bases stayed unmatched. The CDR3 sequence is CASSFVLAGGSQETQYF. The CDR3 DNA reads TGCGCCAGCAGCTTCGTTCTAGCGGGAGGATCGCAAGAGACCCAGTACTTC.

This clone came up a few times. The chain employs TRBV18 and TRBJ2-7; D is perhaps TRBD1 (5 bases). The V and J ends lost 3 bases and 7 bases respectively, with 7 bases between them. The length of the CDR3 is 11 residues. Germline CDR1 reads KGHSH; CDR2 reads LQKENI. CDR3 amino acids: CASSPDSEQYF. The CDR3 nucleotides are TGTGCCAGCTCACCCGACAGTGAGCAGTACTTC.

The chain joins TRBV27 to TRBJ2-7, with 10 bases that match TRBD1. CDR3 length equals 15 residues. J lost 5 bases, V lost 1 base, and 5 bases had no gene match. The V gene's germline CDR1 is MNHEY and CDR2 SMNVEV (reference sequence). The CDR3: CASSLYRDRGNEQYF. The CDR3 region has the DNA TGTGCCAGCAGTTTATACCGGGACAGGGGAAACGAGCAGTACTTC.

This clone was seen only once. This chain links TRBV6-5 with TRBJ2-2; D not certain. There are 13 residues in the CDR3. Germline CDR1 MNHEY, CDR2 SVGAGI. V was clipped by 5 bases and J by 5 bases, with 9 bases between them. The CDR3 sequence: CASSPLATGELFF. The CDR3 DNA is TGTGCCAGCAGTCCCCTTGCGACCGGGGAGCTGTTTTTT.

This chain links TRBV5-5 with TRBJ2-1; weak D call: TRBD1 (6 bases). Germline V gene sequence: CDR1 SGHKS, CDR2 YYEKEE (reference sequence). This CDR3 spans 17 amino acids. V gave up 4 bases and J gave up 9 bases, with 26 bases separating them. As DNA, the CDR3 is TGTGCCAGCAGCATGTTGAAAACAGGGAGTAGCTTTGGTGAGCAGTTCTTC. Translating gives CASSMLKTGSSFGEQFF.

This clone was counted only a few times. The J gene is TRBJ2-1, the V gene TRBV24-1; D gene ambiguous. CDR1 and CDR2 from the germline V gene are KGHDR and SFDVKD. Trimming stripped 0 bases from V and 9 bases from J, with 8 bases between. The CDR3 sequence is 13 residues long. The CDR3 loop is CATSDLLRSEQFF. The CDR3 DNA is TGTGCCACCAGTGATTTGCTTCGCAGTGAGCAGTTCTTC.

The V and J genes are TRBV19 and TRBJ2-3, with 8 nucleotides matching TRBD1. The V segment lost 7 bases and the J segment 4 bases; nucleotides outside the gene matches: 4. Per the germline V gene, CDR1 is LNHDA and CDR2 is SQIVND (reference sequence). This CDR3 contains 13 residues. The CDR3 region is CASTTTGADTQYF. In nucleotides, the CDR3 is TGTGCCAGTACCACGACAGGGGCAGATACGCAGTATTTT.

V usage is TRBV19 and J usage is TRBJ1-5; D gene ambiguous. The V gene's germline CDR1 is LNHDA and CDR2 SQIVND (reference sequence). Trimming cost V 5 bases and J 2 bases, with 10 bases left between them. The CDR3 loop spans 14 amino acids. CDR3 DNA sequence: TGTGCCAGTAGTCACCAACAAGGCAATCAGCCCCAGCATTTT. This gives the protein CASSHQQGNQPQHF.

The DNA of the CDR3 is TGTGCCAGCAGCGCAAAGACGCTTGGAGCGACCTCCACAGATACGCAGTATTTT. Translated: CASSAKTLGATSTDTQYF. The J gene is TRBJ2-3, the V gene TRBV7-8; no firm D call. This CDR3 is built from 18 residues. CDR1 is SGHVS, CDR2 FQNEAQ, per germline. With 5 bases removed from V and 2 bases from J, the gap between germline ends came to 23 bases.

This chain uses TRBV30 with TRBJ1-4, with D tentatively TRBD1 (6 bases). The CDR3 totals 13 residues. With 7 bases removed from V and 8 bases from J, the gap between germline ends came to 17 bases. CDR1 GTSNPN and CDR2 SVGIG come from the germline V gene (reference sequence). The CDR3 reads CASDRSGTEKLFF. CDR3 DNA: TGTGCCTCTGACAGGTCGGGGACCGAAAAACTGTTTTTT.

The chain links TRBV30 to TRBJ1-6, with a weak D call TRBD1 (6 bases). The CDR3 has 15 residues. Germline CDR1 reads GTSNPN; CDR2 reads SVGIG (reference sequence). The ends were cut back, 5 bases at V and 4 bases at J, with 15 bases in the middle. As DNA, the CDR3 is TGTGCCTGGGGGAGCCCGGACAGATATAATTCACCCCTCCACTTT. It is translated as CAWGSPDRYNSPLHF.

The gene calls are TRBV7-8 and TRBJ1-6, with D unresolved. With 3 bases removed from V and 8 bases from J, the gap between germline ends came to 11 bases. The CDR3 runs to 14 residues. Per the germline V gene, CDR1 is SGHVS and CDR2 is FQNEAQ. The CDR3 nucleotides are TGTGCCAGCAGCTTGCACGGGGTGGATTCACCCCTCCACTTT. Translation: CASSLHGVDSPLHF. The full variable domain, rest sourced from reference TRBV7-8 and TRBJ1-6, is GAGVSQSPRYKVAKRGQDVALRCDPISGHVSLFWYQQALGQGPEFLTYFQNEAQLDKSGLPSDRFFAERPEGSVSTLKIQRTQQEDSAVYLCASSLHGVDSPLHFGNGTRLTVT.